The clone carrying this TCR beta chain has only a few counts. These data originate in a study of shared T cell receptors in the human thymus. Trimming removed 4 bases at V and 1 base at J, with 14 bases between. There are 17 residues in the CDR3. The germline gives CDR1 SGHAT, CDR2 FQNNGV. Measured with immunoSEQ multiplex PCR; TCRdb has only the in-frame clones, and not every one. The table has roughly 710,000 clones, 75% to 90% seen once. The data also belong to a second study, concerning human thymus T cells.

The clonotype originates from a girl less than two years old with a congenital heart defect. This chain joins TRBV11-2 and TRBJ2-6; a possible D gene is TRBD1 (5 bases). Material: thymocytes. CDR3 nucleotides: TGTGCCAGCAGCTCCTACCCAGGACAATCTGGGGCCAACGTCCTGACTTTC. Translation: CASSSYPGQSGANVLTF.